Presented here are 24 T cell receptor beta chains from one specimen sequenced in a study of T cells in Graves' hyperthyroidism and ophthalmopathy. What was amplified from RNA transcripts were TCR beta CDR3 regions. The HTBI primer set drove a first-round RT-PCR of the TCR CDR3. TCRdb called the multiplex PCR reads again in MiXCR, with one record for every CDR3 protein. The repertoire includes about 420,000 distinct CDR3 sequences, roughly an eighth of them detected once, and 5% to 6% sits in the top ten. Specimen: blood. The receptors were gathered from a woman aged 18 to 35 with Graves' hyperthyroidism.

Comments on this clonotype: A much bigger clone sits one base away, suggesting this may be a read error. The chain carries TRBV20-1 and TRBJ2-7, with D perhaps matching TRBD1 or TRBD2 (5 bases each). The end of the DNA is better explained by TRBJ2-1, so the J call may be wrong. CDR3 length equals 14 residues. The germline V gene encodes CDR1 DFQATT and CDR2 SNEGSKA (reference sequence). The CDR3 loop is CSASTRGISYEQFF. The CDR3 DNA follows: TGCAGTGCCTCAACTAGGGGCATCTCCTACGAGCAGTTCTTC.

There are many counts of this clonotype. The rearrangement uses TRBV28 and TRBJ2-5, with 9 bases matching TRBD2. This CDR3 has 16 residues. V lost 3 bases and J lost 1; bases outside the gene matches: 6. The germline V gene encodes CDR1 MDHEN and CDR2 SYDVKM. The DNA for the CDR3 is TGTGCCAGCAGTTTCAGACTAGCGGTTCCCCAAGAGACCCAGTACTTC. Translation: CASSFRLAVPQETQYF.

The chain has TRBV15 and TRBJ2-3; 10 bases agree with TRBD2. After removal of 1 base from V and 5 bases from J, the junction contained 12 bases not matched to a gene. The CDR3 spans 18 residues. Germline CDR1 reads LNHNV; CDR2 reads YYDKDF (reference sequence). CDR3 residues: CATSRGLASGRGLDTQYF. As DNA, the CDR3 is TGTGCCACCAGCAGAGGGTTGGCTAGCGGGAGAGGATTAGATACGCAGTATTTT.

In its sample, this clonotype was seen many times. This chain links TRBV2 with TRBJ2-1; TRBD1 matches at 11 bases. Germline V gene lookup returns CDR1 SNHLY and CDR2 FYNNEI. The CDR3 is 13 amino acids. The V and J ends lost 5 bases and 9 bases, in that order; junction bases with no gene match: 3. CDR3 amino acids: CASSRDRGFEQFF. CDR3 DNA sequence: TGTGCCAGCAGTAGGGACAGGGGGTTTGAGCAGTTCTTC.

This clonotype was counted only a few times. A read error is possible here, since a much larger clone lies one base away. The CDR3 reads CASSLGGGPYSNQPRHF. For the CDR3, the DNA is TGTGCCAGCAGCCTCGGGGGAGGACCCTATAGCAATCAGCCCCGGCATTTT. The V call is TRBV27, the J call TRBJ1-5, with a weak D call TRBD1 (5 bases). The CDR3 loop spans 17 amino acids. The germline V gene has CDR1 MNHEY and CDR2 SMNVEV (reference sequence).

The table lists this clonotype with many counts. The V gene is TRBV6-2 or TRBV6-3, the J gene TRBJ1-2; TRBD1 might be the D (5 bases). CDR3 length: 14 amino acids. V lost 3 bases and J 4 bases, leaving 12 bases between the germline ends. Looked up from germline, CDR1 is MNHEY and CDR2 is SVGEGT. The CDR3 DNA sequence: TGTGCCAGCAGTTATTCCGGGACGATCTATGGCTACACCTTC. This translates into CASSYSGTIYGYTF.

This clonotype was seen a few times. The CDR3 loop is CASGRALGGPVTDTQYF. CDR3 bases: TGTGCCAGCGGGCGGGCTTTAGGGGGCCCGGTCACAGATACGCAGTATTTT. The gene calls are TRBV6-2 or TRBV6-3 and TRBJ2-3, with 7 positions matching TRBD1. Germline V gene data show CDR1 as MNHEY and CDR2 as SVGEGT. The CDR3 spans 17 residues. Trimming cost V 8 bases and J 2 bases; bases outside gene matches: 16.

The rearrangement uses TRBV7-3 and TRBJ2-1; D may be TRBD2 (7 bases). Germline V gene data show CDR1 as SGHTA and CDR2 as FQGTGA. The CDR3 covers 17 residues. Trimming shortened V by 4 bases and J by 1 base, and 17 bases separated the two germline ends. The CDR3 DNA follows: TGTGCCAGCAGCTCCGGAGTGGGGGGGCCTTCCTACAATGAGCAGTTCTTC. This codes for CASSSGVGGPSYNEQFF. Variable domain in full (rest from reference TRBV7-3 and TRBJ2-1): GAGVSQTPSNKVTEKGKYVELRCDPISGHTALYWYRQSLGQGPEFLIYFQGTGAADDSGLPNDRFFAVRPEGSVSTLKIQRTERGDSAVYLCASSSGVGGPSYNEQFFGPGTRLTVL.

Ten or more counts support this clonotype. This sequence joins TRBV11-2 and TRBJ2-7; 8 bases map to TRBD1. The V segment lost 1 base and the J segment 4 bases; nucleotides outside the gene matches: 6. The germline V gene has CDR1 SGHAT and CDR2 FQNNGV. The CDR3 consists of 15 residues. CDR3 in amino acids: CASSLVPGGFYEQYF. Written as DNA, the CDR3 is TGTGCCAGCAGCTTAGTACCAGGGGGCTTTTACGAGCAGTACTTC.

The table lists this clonotype with a few counts. This sequence joins TRBV12-3 or TRBV12-4 and TRBJ1-2, with D possibly being TRBD1 (6 bases). There are 11 residues in the CDR3. V was shortened by 6 bases and J by 7 bases, with 9 bases between the two germline ends. In nucleotides, the CDR3 is TGTGCCAGCAGCCGAGGGGGTGGCTACACCTTC. This codes for CASSRGGGYTF.

This clonotype was recorded at least ten times. The J gene is TRBJ1-1, the V gene TRBV11-1; TRBD1 is a possible D gene (6 bases). This CDR3 is built from 15 residues. Germline V gene lookup returns CDR1 SGHAT and CDR2 FQDESV (reference sequence). V shed 5 bases and J shed 4 bases, with 17 bases lying between them. CDR3 bases: TGTGCCAGCAGCCGGAACAGGGAGAGGGGCACTGAAGCTTTCTTT. This encodes CASSRNRERGTEAFF.

This chain uses TRBV7-2 with TRBJ2-7; D is perhaps TRBD2 (6 bases). Germline-derived CDR1 and CDR2 are SGHTA and FQGNSA. The ends were cut back, 5 bases at V and 2 bases at J, with 16 bases in the middle. There are 15 residues in the CDR3. For the CDR3, the DNA is TGTGCCAGCAGCCCCGCCGGGACTCTGACCTACGAGCAGTACTTC. Translation: CASSPAGTLTYEQYF.

The chain is built from TRBV5-6 and TRBJ1-5, with TRBD1 identical over 9 bases. Germline CDR1 SGHDT, CDR2 YYEEEE. V lost 4 bases and J lost 7; bases outside the gene matches: 9. This CDR3 has 15 amino acids. The CDR3 DNA follows: TGTGCCAGCAGCGTTCGAACAGGGGGCGGCCAGCCCCAGCATTTT. Its translation is CASSVRTGGGQPQHF.

There are many counts of this clonotype. V and J are TRBV9 and TRBJ2-7; 7 bases agree with TRBD2. With 0 bases clipped from V and 7 bases from J, the junction kept 10 bases outside the gene matches. Germline CDR1 is SGDLS and CDR2 is YYNGEE. There are 15 residues in the CDR3. The CDR3 bases are TGTGCCAGCAGCGTAGATGTGGGAGGGCCTCAGGAGCAGTACTTC. This gives the protein CASSVDVGGPQEQYF. The full variable domain, with the rest looked up from reference TRBV9 and TRBJ2-7, is DSGVTQTPKHLITATGQRVTLRCSPRSGDLSVYWYQQSLDQGLQFLIQYYNGEERAKGNILERFSAQQFPDLHSELNLSSLELGDSALYFCASSVDVGGPQEQYFGPGTRLTVT.

There are a few counts of this clonotype. The genes are TRBV28 and TRBJ2-3; D gene ambiguous. The V end lost 3 bases, the J end lost 3 bases, and 13 bases lay between the germline ends. Germline CDR1 MDHEN, CDR2 SYDVKM. This CDR3 region has 15 residues. CDR3 sequence: CASSLWGPGTDTQYF. The CDR3 region has the DNA TGTGCCAGCAGTTTGTGGGGTCCCGGGACAGATACGCAGTATTTT. The full variable domain, rest sourced from reference TRBV28 and TRBJ2-3, is DVKVTQSSRYLVKRTGEKVFLECVQDMDHENMFWYRQDPGLGLRLIYFSYDVKMKEKGDIPEGYSVSREKKERFSLILESASTNQTSMYLCASSLWGPGTDTQYFGPGTRLTVL.

This clonotype was counted at least ten times. The chain joins TRBV30 to TRBJ2-7; D not resolved. Germline CDR1 and CDR2: GTSNPN and SVGIG (reference sequence). The CDR3 spans 15 residues. Trimming took 3 bases from V and 3 from J, leaving 18 bases between them. The CDR3 spells CAWSPIGSAFYEQYF. The CDR3 coding sequence is TGTGCCTGGAGCCCAATCGGGTCGGCATTCTACGAGCAGTACTTC.

This clonotype was seen many times. The V call is TRBV20-1, the J call TRBJ1-5; 10 bases agree with TRBD1. The V and J ends lost 5 bases and 3 bases, in that order; junction bases with no gene match: 4. The CDR3 is 14 amino acids. Germline CDR1 DFQATT, CDR2 SNEGSKA (reference sequence). The chain's CDR3 is CSARDRGNNQPQHF. The CDR3 DNA sequence: TGCAGTGCTCGGGACAGGGGAAACAATCAGCCCCAGCATTTT.

The gene calls are TRBV7-3 and TRBJ2-2; perhaps D is TRBD1 or TRBD2 (7 bases each). Trimming cost V 0 bases and J 2 bases, with 13 bases left between them. The length of the CDR3 is 17 residues. The germline CDR1 and CDR2 sequences are SGHTA and FQGTGA. The CDR3 spells CASSLTGGTANTGELFF. The DNA of the CDR3 is TGTGCCAGCAGCTTAACGGGGGGGACAGCTAACACCGGGGAGCTGTTTTTT.

This clonotype appeared a few times. J is TRBJ1-6 and V is TRBV12-3 or TRBV12-4; D gene uncertain. The CDR3 sequence is 13 residues long. The V and J ends lost 1 base and 7 bases respectively, with 5 bases between them. This CDR3 reads CASSLEENSPLHF. DNA of the CDR3: TGTGCCAGCAGTTTAGAGGAGAATTCACCCCTCCACTTT.

This clonotype was picked up many times. The chain carries TRBV12-3 or TRBV12-4 and TRBJ2-3; D gene uncertain. Trimming took off 3 bases at V and 2 bases at J, with 6 bases between the two ends. The CDR3 is 13 residues long. The CDR3 DNA is TGTGCCAGCAGTTTTCTGGACACAGATACGCAGTATTTT. Protein: CASSFLDTDTQYF.

This clonotype was observed once. This sequence may be a read error, since a much larger clone differs from it by one base. The chain uses TRBV7-9 and TRBJ1-1; D gene uncertain. The V gene's germline CDR1 is SEHNR and CDR2 FQNEAQ (reference sequence). The CDR3 contains 14 residues. V was pared by 1 base and J by 3 bases, with 9 bases between. The CDR3 sequence: CASSLVCQYTEAFF. The CDR3 region has the DNA TGTGCCAGCAGCTTAGTATGCCAGTACACTGAAGCTTTCTTT. The full variable domain, in which reference TRBV7-9 and TRBJ1-1 provide the parts outside the CDR3, is DTGVSQNPRHKITKRGQNVTFRCDPISEHNRLYWYRQTLGQGPEFLTYFQNEAQLEKSRLLSDRFSAERPKGSFSTLEIQRTEQGDSAMYLCASSLVCQYTEAFFGQGTRLTVV.

This clonotype was picked up a small number of times. Relative to the germline gene, one junction end is altered; a read error may explain this. The chain employs TRBV7-7 and TRBJ2-5; possibly TRBD1 or TRBD2 for D (5 bases each). The CDR3 extends over 15 amino acids. Germline V lookup: CDR1 SSHAT, CDR2 FNYEAQ (reference sequence). The CDR3 spells CASSLSGTPKETQYF. DNA for the CDR3: TGTGCTAGCAGCCTCTCCGGGACGCCGAAGGAGACCCAGTACTTC.

The V and J genes are TRBV11-1 and TRBJ2-2; 12 nucleotides align to TRBD2. The germline V gene has CDR1 SGHAT and CDR2 FQDESV (reference sequence). Trimming removed 5 bases from V and 1 base from J; junction bases left unmatched: 5. CDR3 length: 17 residues. DNA for the CDR3: TGTGCCAGCAGCCCTGGACTAGCGGGGAGGAACACCGGGGAGCTGTTTTTT. As protein: CASSPGLAGRNTGELFF.

There are many counts of this clonotype. CDR3 sequence: CASRKAGASSYEQYF. The CDR3 coding sequence is TGTGCCAGCAGGAAAGCGGGAGCGAGCTCCTACGAGCAGTACTTC. The V and J genes are TRBV7-8 and TRBJ2-7; 8 bases match TRBD2. The junction had 7 bases not matched to a gene; V was cut back by 6 bases and J by 0 bases. In germline, CDR1 is SGHVS, CDR2 FQNEAQ. The CDR3 length is 15 residues.